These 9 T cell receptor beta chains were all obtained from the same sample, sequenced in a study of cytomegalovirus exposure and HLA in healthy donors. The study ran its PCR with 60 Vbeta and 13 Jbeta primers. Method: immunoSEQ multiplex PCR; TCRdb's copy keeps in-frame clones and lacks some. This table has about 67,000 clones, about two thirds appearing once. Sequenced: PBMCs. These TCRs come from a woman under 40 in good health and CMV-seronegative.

DNA for the CDR3: TGCGCCAGCAGCCTAGCGGGGGCGGGAGATACGCAGTATTTT. Amino acids: CASSLAGAGDTQYF. The chain uses TRBV5-1 and TRBJ2-3, with TRBD2 matching 10 bases. After removal of 4 bases from V and 5 bases from J, the junction contained 4 bases not matched to a gene. The CDR3 loop spans 14 amino acids. CDR1 and CDR2 from the germline V gene are SGHRS and YFSETQ.

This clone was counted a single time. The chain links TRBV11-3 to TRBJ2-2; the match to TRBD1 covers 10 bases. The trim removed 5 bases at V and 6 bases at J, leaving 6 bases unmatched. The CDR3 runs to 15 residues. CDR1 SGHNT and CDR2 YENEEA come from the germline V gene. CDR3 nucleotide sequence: TGTGCCAGCAGCCCCGGGACAGGGGAGGCCGGGGAGCTGTTTTTT. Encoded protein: CASSPGTGEAGELFF. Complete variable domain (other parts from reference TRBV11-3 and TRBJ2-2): EAGVVQSPRYKIIEKKQPVAFWCNPISGHNTLYWYLQNLGQGPELLIRYENEEAVDDSQLPKDRFSAERLKGVDSTLKIQPAELGDSAVYLCASSPGTGEAGELFFGEGSRLTVL.

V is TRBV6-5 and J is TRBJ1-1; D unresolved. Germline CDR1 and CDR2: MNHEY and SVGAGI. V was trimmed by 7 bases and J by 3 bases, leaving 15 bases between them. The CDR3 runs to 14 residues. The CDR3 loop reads CASTYGGADTEAFF. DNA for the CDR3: TGTGCCAGCACCTACGGCGGAGCGGACACTGAAGCTTTCTTT.

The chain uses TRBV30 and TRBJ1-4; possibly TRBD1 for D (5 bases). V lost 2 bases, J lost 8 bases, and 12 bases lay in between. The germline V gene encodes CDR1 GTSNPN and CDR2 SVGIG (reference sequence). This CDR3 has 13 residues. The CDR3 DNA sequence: TGTGCCTGGAGTCTCAGGGAAGGGGAAAAACTGTTTTTT. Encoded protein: CAWSLREGEKLFF.

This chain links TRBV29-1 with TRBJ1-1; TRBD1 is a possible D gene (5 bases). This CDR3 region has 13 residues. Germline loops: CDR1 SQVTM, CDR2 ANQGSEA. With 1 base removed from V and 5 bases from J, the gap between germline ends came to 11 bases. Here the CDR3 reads CSVEVEGDTEAFF. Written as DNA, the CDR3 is TGCAGCGTTGAAGTGGAAGGGGATACTGAAGCTTTCTTT.

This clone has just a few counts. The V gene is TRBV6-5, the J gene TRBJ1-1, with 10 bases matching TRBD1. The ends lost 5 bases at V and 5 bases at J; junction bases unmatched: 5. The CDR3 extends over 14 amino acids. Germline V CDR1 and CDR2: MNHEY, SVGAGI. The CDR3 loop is CASSRDRGYTEAFF. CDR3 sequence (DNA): TGTGCCAGCAGTCGGGACAGGGGCTATACTGAAGCTTTCTTT.

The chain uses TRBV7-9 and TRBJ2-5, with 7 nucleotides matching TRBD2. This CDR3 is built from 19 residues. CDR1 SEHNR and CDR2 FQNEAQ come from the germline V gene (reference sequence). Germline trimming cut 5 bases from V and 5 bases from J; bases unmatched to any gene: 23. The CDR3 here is CASSRTATSGRGVRETQYF. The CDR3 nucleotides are TGTGCCAGCAGCCGTACTGCGACGTCTGGCCGGGGGGTCCGGGAGACCCAGTACTTC.

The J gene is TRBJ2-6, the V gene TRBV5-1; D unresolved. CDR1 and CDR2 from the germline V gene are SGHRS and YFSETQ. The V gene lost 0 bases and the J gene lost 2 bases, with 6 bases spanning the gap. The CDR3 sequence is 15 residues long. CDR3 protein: CASSLEQPGANVLTF. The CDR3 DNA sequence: TGCGCCAGCAGCTTGGAACAGCCTGGGGCCAACGTCCTGACTTTC.

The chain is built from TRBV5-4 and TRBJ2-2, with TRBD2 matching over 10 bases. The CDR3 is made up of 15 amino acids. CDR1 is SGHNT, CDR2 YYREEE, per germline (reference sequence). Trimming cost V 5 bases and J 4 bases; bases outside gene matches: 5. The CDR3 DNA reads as TGTGCCAGCAGAATAGCGGGAGGTGGCACCGGGGAGCTGTTTTTT. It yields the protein CASRIAGGGTGELFF.